This TCR beta chain was retrieved from a study of blood T cell repertoires in COVID-19 (dated by TCRdb to 2020 to 2021). About the study as a whole: Collaborator samples came from the United States, Italy and Spain and covered acute and convalescent phases of COVID-19. The material from the prospective study consisted of cDNA or gDNA derived from T cells, B-cell-depleted T cells, or PBMCs. Deeply sampled blood TCRbeta repertoires from subjects exposed to, actively infected with, or recovered from COVID-19 were included in the dataset. The repertoires were released in a freely available public database intended as a resource for research on the immune response to SARS-CoV-2. The samples were drawn from two sources: the first 160 participants of the ongoing ImmuneRACE study, and 1,254 subjects contributed by 6 global collaborators. The sample metadata nearly always contained a de-identified subject ID, COVID-19 status, age in years and sex. Where available, HLA class I and class II types were taken from metadata supplied by the sample provider and were not determined by assay-based typing. The full study reports these points: How much clinical and demographic metadata was included differed by source and by participant, and the metadata was provided uncurated.

The immunoSEQ Assay, a bias-controlled multiplex PCR, was used to amplify TCRbeta CDR3 regions from genomic DNA. As for the original processing: Within the assay, amplification of reference gene primers was used to estimate how many nucleated cells each sample contained. To quantify the absolute abundance of each unique TCRbeta CDR3 rearrangement, sequence reads were collapsed and filtered. For each sample, productive Simpson clonality was calculated as the square root of Simpson's diversity index over productive rearrangements. In its TCRdb copy, this immuneACCESS table keeps in-frame sequences only and misses some clones. Where compared with another copy, unresolved V genes explain less than half of these, and the others have no known cause. V, J and clone size reflect that table, while D and trimming were determined from the DNA. The sample table records fewer than 200,000 clones; 85% of these occur just once. Of the sample, less than 3.5% falls within the top ten clones.

Each collaborating institution followed its own protocols to collect whole blood in K2EDTA tubes. Collaborator samples were shipped for TCRbeta analysis as frozen whole blood, isolated PBMCs, or DNA extracted from either sample type. CDR1 and CDR2 were assigned from the germline V gene as SQVTM and ANQGSEA. V was cut back by 0 bases and J by 1 base, leaving a gap of 19 bases between them. The CDR3 sequence holds 17 residues, the cysteine and phenylalanine included. Solely the CDR3 DNA is kept, with 51 bases framed from the first base. In regard to this clone: There is no known antigen for this receptor. Base qualities were left out, and no much larger clone turns up one base away.

The sequencing sample was made of peripheral blood. The sequence was obtained from a human donor with acute or convalescent COVID-19. The donor label of this sample is uncertain. The rearrangement combines TRBV29-1 with TRBJ2-7; the D region possibly corresponds to TRBD1 (6 bases align). CDR3 sequence: CSVEDSVTGLTSYEQYF. The base sequence is TGCAGCGTTGAAGATTCGGTTACAGGGCTTACTTCCTACGAGCAGTACTTC.